This paragraph reports one TCR beta chain. As yet, its antigen is unknown. One base away lies a much larger clone, so this may be a sequencing read error. The CDR3 has 18 residues. V was shortened by 0 bases and J by 10 bases, with 25 bases between the two germline ends. Germline V gene data show CDR1 as SGHTA and CDR2 as FQGNSA. The sample belongs to a study of human T cells and chemical hapten exposure. Study in general: There were per-sample TCR yield variations, arising mainly from small pooled library volume differences.

Study results and limitations: TCRs exceeding a frequency of 1 in 1000 stayed unchanged under DPC sensitization.

The starting material, unfractionated whole blood, was used for total RNA extraction. For the library, individual cDNA molecules each received unique molecular identifiers. Source study methods: Per sample, the median was 95,638 TCRs, with values from roughly 23,000 to 640,000. TCRdb re-called the 5' RACE reads with MiXCR, one entry per CDR3 protein. The V and J calls reflect TCRdb's pipeline rather than the authors' work. The sample shows 110,000 to 150,000 distinct CDR3 sequences, 3.5% to 5% of them seen only once. J is TRBJ2-1 and V is TRBV7-2; weak D call: TRBD1 (8 bases). The TCR originated in a female donor in good health. CDR3 sequence (DNA): TGTGCCAGCAGCTTAGCGGTGTTACAGGGGGGGCGCTTCGGGGAGCAGTTCTTC. This encodes CASSLAVLQGGRFGEQFF.